These 18 T cell receptor beta chains were sequenced from one sample in a study of regulatory T cells. Study-level points and caveats: Hydrophobic residues at CDR3 positions 6 and 7 were enriched in conventional CD4+ T cells of CD3G-deficient patients.

For these TCRs, the target antigens are not known. The PCR used 52 TRBV and 13 TRBJ primers. Produced via immunoSEQ multiplex PCR; TCRdb's table is partial and in-frame only. The table lists more than 15,000 clones, 70% to 85% of them singletons. The sample taken for sequencing was conventional CD4+ T cells sorted from blood. These receptor sequences come from a person in their twenties or thirties with CD3G deficiency.

This clone was counted a few times. The rearrangement uses TRBV20-1 and TRBJ1-2; D ambiguous. The V gene lost 1 base and the J gene lost 6 bases, with 6 bases spanning the gap. Germline V gene lookup returns CDR1 DFQATT and CDR2 SNEGSKA (reference sequence). The CDR3 extends over 11 amino acids. CDR3 sequence: CSARGSNGYTF. The CDR3 nucleotides are TGCAGTGCTAGAGGCTCAAATGGCTACACCTTC.

The chain has TRBV28 and TRBJ1-5, with D possibly being TRBD1 (6 bases). This CDR3 is 14 amino acids long. Germline assignment: CDR1 MDHEN and CDR2 SYDVKM. V lost 10 bases and J lost 4, with 17 bases in between. The CDR3 spells CATSFRGLNQPQHF. CDR3 DNA sequence: TGTGCCACCTCATTTCGGGGGCTGAATCAGCCCCAGCATTTT.

The rearrangement links TRBV29-1 to TRBJ1-2, with D maybe TRBD1 (5 bases). The CDR3 has 13 residues. Trimming pared 0 bases from V and 5 bases from J, leaving 10 bases between. Germline loops: CDR1 SQVTM, CDR2 ANQGSEA. The CDR3 is CSVEEKTAYGYTF. The CDR3 nucleotides are TGCAGCGTTGAAGAAAAGACAGCGTATGGCTACACCTTC.

The V and J genes are TRBV7-6 and TRBJ2-1, with TRBD2 matching over 7 bases. This CDR3 has 15 amino acids. The germline gives CDR1 SGHVS, CDR2 FNYEAQ. V trimming: 5 bases; J trimming: 5 bases; junction bases outside the gene matches: 9. CDR3 sequence reads: CASSQPGTTDNEQFF. In DNA, the CDR3 is TGTGCCAGCAGCCAACCTGGGACTACAGACAATGAGCAGTTCTTC.

V and J are TRBV30 and TRBJ1-1; no clear D. This CDR3 is built from 13 residues. CDR1 and CDR2 (germline): GTSNPN, SVGIG (reference sequence). Trimming removed 3 bases from V and 3 bases from J, with 11 bases in between. The CDR3 loop reads CAWRVGRHTEAFF. CDR3 coding DNA: TGTGCCTGGAGGGTTGGGCGTCACACTGAAGCTTTCTTT.

The V and J genes are TRBV6-1 and TRBJ1-2, with D tentatively TRBD1 (5 bases). The germline gives CDR1 MNHNS, CDR2 SASEGT. The length of the CDR3 is 15 residues. Trimming took off 4 bases at V and 6 bases at J, with 18 bases between the two ends. Written as DNA, the CDR3 is TGTGCCAGCAGTGGTCATTTCGGGACGACGGATGGCTACACCTTC. Translating it yields CASSGHFGTTDGYTF.

This clone is classed as medium-sized. The chain is built from TRBV6-1 and TRBJ1-5; tentatively, D is TRBD1 (5 bases). CDR3 length: 16 amino acids. V lost 4 bases to trimming and J lost 6 bases, with 19 bases between them. Germline V gene data show CDR1 as MNHNS and CDR2 as SASEGT. CDR3 amino acids: CASSGQWGGLGQPQHF. The CDR3 bases are TGTGCCAGCAGTGGCCAGTGGGGCGGTTTAGGTCAGCCCCAGCATTTT.

This clone has only one observation. The chain employs TRBV14 and TRBJ1-1; TRBD1 agrees at 7 bases. The CDR3 consists of 19 residues. Germline V gene sequence: CDR1 SGHDN, CDR2 FVKESK. V lost 4 bases to trimming and J lost 0 bases; unmatched junction nucleotides: 17. This CDR3 is CASSLSGNRGGLVNTEAFF. The CDR3 nucleotides are TGTGCCAGCAGCCTCTCCGGGAACAGGGGTGGGCTAGTGAACACTGAAGCTTTCTTT.

The rearrangement joins TRBV5-1 to TRBJ2-2; 7 bases map to TRBD1. Germline V gives CDR1 SGHRS, CDR2 YFSETQ. The V and J ends lost 5 bases and 4 bases, in that order; junction bases with no gene match: 5. This CDR3 spans 14 amino acids. This CDR3 reads CASRIQGSTGELFF. DNA of the CDR3: TGCGCCAGCAGAATACAGGGGTCCACCGGGGAGCTGTTTTTT.

The rearrangement joins TRBV11-2 to TRBJ1-6; a weak D match, TRBD1 (6 bases). The germline V and J ends were trimmed by 5 bases and 10 bases, with 15 bases remaining between them. In germline, CDR1 is SGHAT, CDR2 FQNNGV. This CDR3 has 14 amino acids. Here the CDR3 reads CASSRGTGISPLHF. The DNA for the CDR3 is TGTGCCAGCAGCCGAGGAACAGGGATCTCACCCCTCCACTTT.

This sequence joins TRBV28 and TRBJ2-5; a possible D gene is TRBD1 (5 bases). The J call could be wrong; TRBJ2-7 is a better fit for the DNA end. Germline CDR1 is MDHEN and CDR2 is SYDVKM. This CDR3 contains 13 residues. CDR3 sequence (DNA): TGTGCCAGCAGTTTTGGCAGGGAACCCGAGCAGTACTTC. Translation: CASSFGREPEQYF.

V usage is TRBV5-1 and J usage is TRBJ1-1, with D tentatively TRBD1 (5 bases). Trimming took off 1 base at V and 1 base at J, with 11 bases between the two ends. Germline loops: CDR1 SGHRS, CDR2 YFSETQ. The CDR3 is 15 residues long. CDR3 in amino acids: CASSLQGSPNTEAFF. The CDR3 DNA sequence: TGCGCCAGCAGCTTGCAGGGTTCGCCGAACACTGAAGCTTTCTTT.

The chain has TRBV6-1 and TRBJ1-2, with TRBD1 as a possible D gene (5 bases). Germline CDR1 and CDR2: MNHNS and SASEGT. V lost 6 bases and J lost 6, with 20 bases in between. The CDR3 spans 15 residues. CDR3 sequence reads: CASSGPHFDRNGYTF. CDR3 nucleotides: TGTGCCAGCAGCGGCCCCCATTTCGACAGAAATGGCTACACCTTC.

This clone has just a few counts. The chain employs TRBV5-1 and TRBJ2-7; D uncertain. Per germline, CDR1 SGHRS and CDR2 YFSETQ. Trimming stripped 2 bases from V and 1 base from J, with 10 bases between. This CDR3 spans 14 amino acids. CDR3 loop: CASSFRPGSYEQYF. The DNA for the CDR3 is TGCGCCAGCAGCTTTAGGCCCGGATCCTACGAGCAGTACTTC.

This sequence joins TRBV28 and TRBJ1-4; unclear D gene. The CDR3 covers 15 residues. CDR1 is MDHEN, CDR2 SYDVKM, per germline. The V end lost 3 bases, the J end lost 1 base, and 9 bases lay between the germline ends. The CDR3 reads CASSFPGGTNEKLFF. Written as DNA, the CDR3 is TGTGCCAGCAGTTTCCCCGGAGGAACTAATGAAAAACTGTTTTTT.

The gene calls are TRBV6-1 and TRBJ2-7; 8 bases agree with TRBD1. CDR1 is MNHNS and CDR2 is SASEGT in the germline V gene. V was clipped by 2 bases and J by 2 bases; unmatched bases: 2. This CDR3 is built from 14 residues. The CDR3 DNA follows: TGTGCCAGCAGTGAAAGGACAGGGACCTACGAGCAGTACTTC. It yields the protein CASSERTGTYEQYF.

The chain has TRBV7-8 and TRBJ2-7, with 9 bases aligning to TRBD2. With V trimmed by 5 bases and J by 7 bases, 6 bases remained unmatched. The length of the CDR3 is 13 residues. From germline, CDR1 is SGHVS and CDR2 FQNEAQ. In nucleotides, the CDR3 is TGTGCCAGCAGCCCAACTCTAGCGGGAGAGCAGTACTTC. This encodes CASSPTLAGEQYF.

The rearrangement uses TRBV7-8 and TRBJ2-5; no definite D call. CDR3 length: 13 residues. The germline V gene has CDR1 SGHVS and CDR2 FQNEAQ. The V and J ends lost 0 bases and 5 bases respectively, with 7 bases between them. CDR3 nucleotide sequence: TGTGCCAGCAGCTTAGCCAGGTTGGAGACCCAGTACTTC. It codes for CASSLARLETQYF. The entire variable domain, with the rest obtained from reference TRBV7-8 and TRBJ2-5, is as follows: GAGVSQSPRYKVAKRGQDVALRCDPISGHVSLFWYQQALGQGPEFLTYFQNEAQLDKSGLPSDRFFAERPEGSVSTLKIQRTQQEDSAVYLCASSLARLETQYFGPGTRLLVL.